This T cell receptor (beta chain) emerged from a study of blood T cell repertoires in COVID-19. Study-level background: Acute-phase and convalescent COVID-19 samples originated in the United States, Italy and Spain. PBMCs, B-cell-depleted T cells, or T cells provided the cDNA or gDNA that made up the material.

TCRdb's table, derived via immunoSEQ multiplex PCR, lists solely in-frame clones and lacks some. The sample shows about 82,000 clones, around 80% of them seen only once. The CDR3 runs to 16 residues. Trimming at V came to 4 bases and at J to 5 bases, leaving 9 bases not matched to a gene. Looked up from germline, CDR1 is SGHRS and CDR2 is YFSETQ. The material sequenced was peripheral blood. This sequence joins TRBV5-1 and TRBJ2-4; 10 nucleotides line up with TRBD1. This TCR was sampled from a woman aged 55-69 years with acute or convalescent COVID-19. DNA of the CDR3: TGCGCCAGCAGCCCGCGGGGGACAGGGGTCCAAAACATTCAGTACTTC. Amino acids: CASSPRGTGVQNIQYF. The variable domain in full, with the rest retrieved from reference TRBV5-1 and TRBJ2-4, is KAGVTQTPRYLIKTRGQQVTLSCSPISGHRSVSWYQQTPGQGLQFLFEYFSETQRNKGNFPGRFSGRQFSNSRSEMNVSTLELGDSALYLCASSPRGTGVQNIQYFGAGTRLSVL.